This T cell receptor (beta chain) is from a study of neurological immune-mediated disorders. This clonotype was observed at least ten times. Its specificity is not known. Study findings and constraints: Private repertoires in all groups were suggested, as expanded clones shared no CDR3 amino acid sequences across subjects.

A single run covered 15-18 subjects with over 170 million TCR-beta sequences. MiXCR, applied by TCRdb to the 5' RACE reads, yields one record per CDR3 protein. The table lists roughly 100,000 distinct CDR3 sequences, approximately 3.3% of them singletons. 2 million PBMCs stored at -80 C were the source of the unsorted libraries. The CDR3 totals 12 residues. The germline V gene encodes CDR1 SGHRS and CDR2 YFSETQ. The V end was cut by 1 base, the J end by 8 bases, with 10 bases between. Sequenced sample: PBMCs. This sequence originates from a young woman with multiple sclerosis. The chain carries TRBV5-1 and TRBJ2-7, with unresolved D. The CDR3 sequence: CASSLPYGQQYF. CDR3 in DNA: TGCGCCAGCAGCTTGCCCTACGGGCAGCAGTACTTC.